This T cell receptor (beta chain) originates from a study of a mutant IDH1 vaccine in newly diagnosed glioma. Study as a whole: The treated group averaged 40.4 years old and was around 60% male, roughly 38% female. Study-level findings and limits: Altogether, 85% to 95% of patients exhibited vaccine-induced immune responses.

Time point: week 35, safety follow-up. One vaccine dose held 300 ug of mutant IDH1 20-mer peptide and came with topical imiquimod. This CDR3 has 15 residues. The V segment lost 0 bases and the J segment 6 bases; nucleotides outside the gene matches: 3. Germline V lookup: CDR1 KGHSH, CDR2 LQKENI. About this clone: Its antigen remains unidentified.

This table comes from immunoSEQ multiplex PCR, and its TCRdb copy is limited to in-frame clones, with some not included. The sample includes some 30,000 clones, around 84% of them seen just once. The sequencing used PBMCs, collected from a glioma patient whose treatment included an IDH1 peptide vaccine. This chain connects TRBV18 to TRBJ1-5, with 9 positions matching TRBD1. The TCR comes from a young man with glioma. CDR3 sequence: CASSPPGQGSQPQHF. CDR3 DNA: TGTGCCAGCTCACCACCGGGACAGGGTAGTCAGCCCCAGCATTTT.